The present T cell receptor (beta chain) was sequenced within a study of T cell responses to AZD1222 COVID-19 vaccine. Study-wide results and caveats: An increase in Spike-specific TCR breadth and depth was observed after two AZD1222 doses. Dominant CD4 TCR responses targeted spike regions 160-218 and 743-854. Clonal diversity may have been underestimated, and the donors were mostly white British, with more females than males.

Profiling relied on immunoSEQ multiplex PCR, and the TCRdb table lists in-frame clones only, not all of them. The data hold about 140,000 clones, with 85% to 95% observed a single time. Of note for this clone: The target antigen is unknown.

This CDR3 has 11 residues. The germline V and J ends were trimmed by 4 bases and 3 bases, with 5 bases remaining between them. The germline CDR1 and CDR2 sequences are SGHRS and YFSETQ. The origin of this receptor is an adult in good health. V is TRBV5-1 and J is TRBJ2-7; D not certain. Sequences were derived from peripheral blood, sampled on day 0 of AZD1222 vaccination. The CDR3 nucleotides are TGCGCCAGCAGCCAAGACTACGAGCAGTACTTC. Residues: CASSQDYEQYF.